This entry concerns a single T cell receptor (beta chain). Its antigen is not known. The data are from a study of shared clonotypes between healthy human individuals. Findings and caveats of the study: Compared with memory subsets, naive subsets generally had larger estimated richness. Non-shared clonotypes showed lower generation probabilities than clonotypes common to all four donors.

TCRdb keeps only in-frame clones here, not all; method: immunoSEQ multiplex PCR. The repertoire holds about 2 million clones, with about 95% as singletons. CD45RO-negative, CCR7-positively selected cells formed the naive CD8 fraction, excluding terminally differentiated effector memory CD45RA+ cells. The sequencing input was naive CD8+ T cells sorted from blood. The source of this sequence is a man aged 18 to 35 in good health.

CDR3 sequence reads: CASSPKITGGASDEQYF. The DNA for the CDR3 is TGTGCCAGCAGCCCTAAGATAACAGGGGGCGCGTCGGACGAGCAGTACTTC. The J gene is TRBJ2-7, the V gene TRBV7-9; TRBD1 matches at 9 bases. Looked up from germline, CDR1 is SEHNR and CDR2 is FQNEAQ (reference sequence). There are 17 residues in the CDR3. Trimming took 5 bases from V and 5 from J; bases not matched to a gene: 16.